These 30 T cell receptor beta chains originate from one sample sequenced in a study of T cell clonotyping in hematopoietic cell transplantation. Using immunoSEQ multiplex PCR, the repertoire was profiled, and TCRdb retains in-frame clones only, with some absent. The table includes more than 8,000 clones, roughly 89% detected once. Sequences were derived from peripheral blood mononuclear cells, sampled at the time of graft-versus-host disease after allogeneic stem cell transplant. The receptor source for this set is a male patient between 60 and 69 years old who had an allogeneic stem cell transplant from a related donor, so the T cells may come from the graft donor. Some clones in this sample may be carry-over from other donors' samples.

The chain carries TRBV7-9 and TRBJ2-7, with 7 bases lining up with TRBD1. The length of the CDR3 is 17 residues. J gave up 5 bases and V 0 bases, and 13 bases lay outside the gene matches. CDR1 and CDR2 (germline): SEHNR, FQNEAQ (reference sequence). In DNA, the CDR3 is TGTGCCAGCAGCTTAGCTAGGTGGGGGAACAGGGGCCACGAGCAGTACTTC. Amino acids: CASSLARWGNRGHEQYF.

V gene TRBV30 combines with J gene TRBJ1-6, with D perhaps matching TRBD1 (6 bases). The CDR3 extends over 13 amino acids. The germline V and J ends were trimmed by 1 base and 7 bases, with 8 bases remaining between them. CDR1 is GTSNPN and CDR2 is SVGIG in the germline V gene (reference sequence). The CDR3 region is CAWSGTGNSPLHF. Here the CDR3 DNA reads TGTGCCTGGAGTGGAACAGGGAATTCACCCCTCCACTTT.

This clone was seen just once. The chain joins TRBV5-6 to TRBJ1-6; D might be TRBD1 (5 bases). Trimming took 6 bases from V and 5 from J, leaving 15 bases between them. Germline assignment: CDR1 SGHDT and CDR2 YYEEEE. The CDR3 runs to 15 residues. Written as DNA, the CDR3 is TGTGCCAGCACCTTTGGCAGGGCCAATAATTCACCCCTCCACTTT. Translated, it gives CASTFGRANNSPLHF.

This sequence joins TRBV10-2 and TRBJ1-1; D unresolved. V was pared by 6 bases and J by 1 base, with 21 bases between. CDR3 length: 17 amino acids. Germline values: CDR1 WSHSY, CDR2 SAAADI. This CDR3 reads CASSKVVQAIGNTEAFF. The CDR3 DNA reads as TGCGCCAGCAGCAAGGTCGTCCAGGCCATCGGGAACACTGAAGCTTTCTTT.

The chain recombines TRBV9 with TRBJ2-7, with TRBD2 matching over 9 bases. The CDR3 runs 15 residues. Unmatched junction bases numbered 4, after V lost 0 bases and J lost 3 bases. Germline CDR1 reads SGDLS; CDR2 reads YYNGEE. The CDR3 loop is CASSVGLAGNYEQYF. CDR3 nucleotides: TGTGCCAGCAGCGTAGGTCTAGCGGGGAACTACGAGCAGTACTTC.

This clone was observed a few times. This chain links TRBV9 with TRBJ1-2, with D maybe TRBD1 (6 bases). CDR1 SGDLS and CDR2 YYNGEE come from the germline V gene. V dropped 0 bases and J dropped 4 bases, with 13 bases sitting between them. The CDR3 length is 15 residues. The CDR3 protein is CASSVGPQGSYGYTF. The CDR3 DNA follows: TGTGCCAGCAGCGTAGGTCCCCAGGGGTCCTATGGCTACACCTTC.

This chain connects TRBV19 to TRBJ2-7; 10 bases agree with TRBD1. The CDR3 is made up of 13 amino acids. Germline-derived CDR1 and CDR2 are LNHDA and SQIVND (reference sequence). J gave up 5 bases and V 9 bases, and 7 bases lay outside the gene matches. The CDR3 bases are TGTGCCAGCCGGGACAGGGGAAAGAACGAGCAGTACTTC. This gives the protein CASRDRGKNEQYF. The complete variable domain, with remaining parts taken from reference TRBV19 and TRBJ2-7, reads DGGITQSPKYLFRKEGQNVTLSCEQNLNHDAMYWYRQDPGQGLRLIYYSQIVNDFQKGDIAEGYSVSREKKESFPLTVTSAQKNPTAFYLCASRDRGKNEQYFGPGTRLTVT.

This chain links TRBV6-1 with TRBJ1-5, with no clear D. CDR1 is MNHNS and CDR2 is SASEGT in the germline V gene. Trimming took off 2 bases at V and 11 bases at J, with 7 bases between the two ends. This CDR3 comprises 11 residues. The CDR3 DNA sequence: TGTGCCAGCAGTGAAAGGTGGACCCAGCATTTT. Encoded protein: CASSERWTQHF.

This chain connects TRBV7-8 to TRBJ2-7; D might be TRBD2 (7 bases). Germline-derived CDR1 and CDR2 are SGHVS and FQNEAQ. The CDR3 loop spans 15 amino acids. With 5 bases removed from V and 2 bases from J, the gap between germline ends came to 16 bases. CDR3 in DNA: TGTGCCAGCAGCCGCCGCGGGGGCTACCCCTACGAGCAGTACTTC. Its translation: CASSRRGGYPYEQYF.

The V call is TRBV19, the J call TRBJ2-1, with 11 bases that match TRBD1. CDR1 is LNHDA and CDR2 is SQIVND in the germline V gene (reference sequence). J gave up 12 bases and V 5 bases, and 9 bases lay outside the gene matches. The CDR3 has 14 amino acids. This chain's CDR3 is CASSRGQGESGQFF. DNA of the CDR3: TGTGCCAGTAGTCGGGGACAGGGGGAAAGCGGGCAGTTCTTC.

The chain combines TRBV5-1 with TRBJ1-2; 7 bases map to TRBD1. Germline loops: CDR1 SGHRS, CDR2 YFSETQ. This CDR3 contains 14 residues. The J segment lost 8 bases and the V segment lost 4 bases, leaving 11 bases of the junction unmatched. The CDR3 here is CASSPRQGTGGYTF. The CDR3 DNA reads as TGCGCCAGCAGCCCGAGACAGGGCACTGGGGGCTACACCTTC.

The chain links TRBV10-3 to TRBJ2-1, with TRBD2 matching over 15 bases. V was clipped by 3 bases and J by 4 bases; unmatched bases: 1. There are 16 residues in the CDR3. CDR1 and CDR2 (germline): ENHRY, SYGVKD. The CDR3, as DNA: TGTGCCATCAGTGATGGGACTAGCGGGAGGTACAATGAGCAGTTCTTC. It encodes CAISDGTSGRYNEQFF.

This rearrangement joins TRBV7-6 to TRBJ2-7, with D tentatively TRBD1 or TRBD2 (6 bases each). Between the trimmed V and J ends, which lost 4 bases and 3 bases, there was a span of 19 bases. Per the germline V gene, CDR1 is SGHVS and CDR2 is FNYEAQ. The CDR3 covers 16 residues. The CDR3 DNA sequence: TGTGCCAGCAGCTCCCCCGTGGGGGGCACGGGCTACGAGCAGTACTTC. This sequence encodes CASSSPVGGTGYEQYF.

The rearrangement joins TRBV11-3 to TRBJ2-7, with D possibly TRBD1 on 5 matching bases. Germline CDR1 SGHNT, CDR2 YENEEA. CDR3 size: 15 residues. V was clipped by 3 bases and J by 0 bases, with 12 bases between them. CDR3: CASSFGAGASYEQYF. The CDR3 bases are TGTGCCAGCAGCTTTGGGGCAGGCGCCTCCTACGAGCAGTACTTC.

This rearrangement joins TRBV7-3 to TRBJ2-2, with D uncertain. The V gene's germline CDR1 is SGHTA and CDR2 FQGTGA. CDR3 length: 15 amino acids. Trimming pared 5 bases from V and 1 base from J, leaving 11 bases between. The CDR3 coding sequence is TGTGCCAGCAGCCCGACGCGAGGGAACACCGGGGAGCTGTTTTTT. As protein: CASSPTRGNTGELFF.

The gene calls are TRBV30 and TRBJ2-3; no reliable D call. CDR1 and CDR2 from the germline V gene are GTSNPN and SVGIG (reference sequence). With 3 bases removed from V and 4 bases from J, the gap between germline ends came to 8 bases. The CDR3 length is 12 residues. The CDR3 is CAWRESSDTQYF. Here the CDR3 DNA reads TGTGCCTGGAGGGAATCTTCAGATACGCAGTATTTT.

CDR3 sequence reads: CASSLLQNTEAFF. The DNA of the CDR3 is TGCGCCAGCAGCTTGCTACAGAACACTGAAGCTTTCTTT. The chain links TRBV5-1 to TRBJ1-1, with unresolved D. Trimming cost V 1 base and J 1 base, with 5 bases left between them. Germline CDR1 SGHRS, CDR2 YFSETQ. This CDR3 comprises 13 residues. Together with reference TRBV5-1 and TRBJ1-1, the CDR3 gives the full variable domain: KAGVTQTPRYLIKTRGQQVTLSCSPISGHRSVSWYQQTPGQGLQFLFEYFSETQRNKGNFPGRFSGRQFSNSRSEMNVSTLELGDSALYLCASSLLQNTEAFFGQGTRLTVV.

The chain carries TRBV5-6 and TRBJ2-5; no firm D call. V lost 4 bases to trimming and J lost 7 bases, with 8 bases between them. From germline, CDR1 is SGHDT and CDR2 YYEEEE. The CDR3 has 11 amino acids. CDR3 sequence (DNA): TGTGCCAGCAGCGCCGTAGGGACCCAGTACTTC. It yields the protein CASSAVGTQYF.

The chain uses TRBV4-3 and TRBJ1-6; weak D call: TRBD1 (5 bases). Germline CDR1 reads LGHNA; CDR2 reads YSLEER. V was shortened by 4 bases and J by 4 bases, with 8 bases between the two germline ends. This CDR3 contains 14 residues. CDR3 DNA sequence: TGCGCCAGCAGCCGGGGGGGGTATAATTCACCCCTCCACTTT. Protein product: CASSRGGYNSPLHF.

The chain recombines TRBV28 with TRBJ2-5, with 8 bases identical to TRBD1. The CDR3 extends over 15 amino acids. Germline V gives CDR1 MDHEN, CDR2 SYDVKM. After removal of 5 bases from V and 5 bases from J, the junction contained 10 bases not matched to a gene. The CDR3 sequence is CASSGEDRAGETQYF. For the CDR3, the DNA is TGTGCCAGCAGTGGGGAGGACAGGGCGGGCGAGACCCAGTACTTC.

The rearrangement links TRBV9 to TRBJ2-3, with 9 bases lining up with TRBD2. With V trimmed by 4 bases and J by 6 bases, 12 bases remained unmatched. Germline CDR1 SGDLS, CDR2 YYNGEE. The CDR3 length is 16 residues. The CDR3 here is CASSPLGGGGPDTQYF. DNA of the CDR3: TGTGCCAGCAGCCCCCTGGGCGGGGGGGGGCCGGATACGCAGTATTTT.

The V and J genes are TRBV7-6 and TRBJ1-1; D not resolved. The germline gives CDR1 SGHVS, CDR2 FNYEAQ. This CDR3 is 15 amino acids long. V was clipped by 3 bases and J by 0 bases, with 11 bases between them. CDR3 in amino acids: CASSLWETVNTEAFF. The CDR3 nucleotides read TGTGCCAGCAGCTTGTGGGAGACCGTGAACACTGAAGCTTTCTTT.

In DNA form, the CDR3 reads TGTGCCAGCAGTTCTCGTCTAGCGGCCGTCCCCTACGAGCAGTACTTC. This sequence encodes CASSSRLAAVPYEQYF. The chain employs TRBV27 and TRBJ2-7; the match to TRBD2 covers 7 bases. Unmatched junction bases numbered 11, after V lost 4 bases and J lost 2 bases. This CDR3 comprises 16 residues. Germline V gives CDR1 MNHEY, CDR2 SMNVEV (reference sequence).

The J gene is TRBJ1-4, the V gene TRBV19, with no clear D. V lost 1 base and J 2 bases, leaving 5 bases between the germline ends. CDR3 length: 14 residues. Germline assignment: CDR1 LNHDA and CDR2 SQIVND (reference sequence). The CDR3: CASSIGQTNEKLFF. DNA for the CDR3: TGTGCCAGTAGTATAGGTCAGACTAATGAAAAACTGTTTTTT. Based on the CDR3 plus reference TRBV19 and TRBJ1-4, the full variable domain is DGGITQSPKYLFRKEGQNVTLSCEQNLNHDAMYWYRQDPGQGLRLIYYSQIVNDFQKGDIAEGYSVSREKKESFPLTVTSAQKNPTAFYLCASSIGQTNEKLFFGSGTQLSVL.

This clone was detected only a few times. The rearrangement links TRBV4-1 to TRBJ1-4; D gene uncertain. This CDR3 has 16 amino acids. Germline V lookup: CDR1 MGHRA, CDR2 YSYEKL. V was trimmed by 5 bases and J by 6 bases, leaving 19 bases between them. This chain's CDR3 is CASSNRAVSSYEKLFF. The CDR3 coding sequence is TGCGCCAGCAGCAACCGGGCCGTCTCTTCGTATGAAAAACTGTTTTTT.

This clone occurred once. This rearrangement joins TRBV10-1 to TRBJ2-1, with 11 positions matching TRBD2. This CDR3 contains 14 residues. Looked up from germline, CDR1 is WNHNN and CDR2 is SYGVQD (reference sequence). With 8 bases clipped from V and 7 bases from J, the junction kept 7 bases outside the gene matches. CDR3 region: CASCILAGVNEQFF. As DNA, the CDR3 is TGCGCCAGCTGCATACTAGCGGGAGTTAATGAGCAGTTCTTC.

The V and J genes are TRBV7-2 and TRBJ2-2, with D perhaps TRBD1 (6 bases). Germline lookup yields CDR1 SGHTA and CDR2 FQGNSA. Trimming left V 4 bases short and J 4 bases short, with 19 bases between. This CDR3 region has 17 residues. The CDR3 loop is CASSSSSGRGITGELFF. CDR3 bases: TGTGCCAGCAGCTCTTCCTCTGGAAGGGGGATCACCGGGGAGCTGTTTTTT.

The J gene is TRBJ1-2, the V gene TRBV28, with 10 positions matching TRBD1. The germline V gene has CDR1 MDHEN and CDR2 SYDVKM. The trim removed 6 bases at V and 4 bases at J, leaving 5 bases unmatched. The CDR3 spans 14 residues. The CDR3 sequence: CASSSGQGVYGYTF. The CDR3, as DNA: TGTGCCAGCAGCTCCGGACAGGGGGTCTATGGCTACACCTTC.

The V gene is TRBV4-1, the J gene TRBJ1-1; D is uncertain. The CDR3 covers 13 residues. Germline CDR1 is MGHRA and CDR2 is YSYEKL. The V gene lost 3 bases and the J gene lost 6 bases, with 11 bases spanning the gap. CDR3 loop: CASSHLKDPEAFF. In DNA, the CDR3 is TGCGCCAGCAGCCATTTAAAAGACCCTGAAGCTTTCTTT.

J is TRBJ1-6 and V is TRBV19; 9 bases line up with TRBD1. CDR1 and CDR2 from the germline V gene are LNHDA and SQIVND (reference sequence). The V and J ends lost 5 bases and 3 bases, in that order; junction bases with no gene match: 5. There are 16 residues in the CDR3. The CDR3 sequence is CASSADRGDYNSPLHF. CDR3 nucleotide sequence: TGTGCCAGTAGTGCGGACAGGGGCGACTATAATTCACCCCTCCACTTT.